This T cell receptor (beta chain) stems from a study of T cells in Graves' hyperthyroidism and ophthalmopathy. The study, taken as a whole, reports: A median around 6.4 months before onset, the model predicted ophthalmopathy.

Patients showing uncontrolled infection, other autoimmune disease, pregnancy or lactation were ineligible. Clinical symptoms, serum thyroxine and TRAb, thyroid ultrasound and orbital computed tomography together formed the diagnostic basis. What was amplified from RNA transcripts were TCR beta CDR3 regions. Carried out on the TCR CDR3, a first-round RT-PCR used the HTBI primer set. TCRdb fed the multiplex PCR reads into MiXCR, producing one record per CDR3 protein. The sample contains 90,000 to 120,000 distinct CDR3 sequences, around a sixth of which appear only once. This clonotype has ten or more counts. Its antigen is not known. The sequenced sample was blood. The origin of this receptor is a woman between 50 and 59 years old with Graves' hyperthyroidism.

CDR3 sequence: CSVVAGLAGNEQFF. CDR3 sequence (DNA): TGCAGCGTTGTAGCGGGTCTGGCGGGGAATGAGCAGTTCTTC. The rearrangement links TRBV29-1 to TRBJ2-1; 7 bases fit TRBD2. The CDR3 has 14 residues. Germline trimming cut 4 bases from V and 7 bases from J; bases unmatched to any gene: 10. Germline CDR1 reads SQVTM; CDR2 reads ANQGSEA.